These 15 T cell receptor beta chains were sequenced from one sample in a study of early T cells in non-severe SARS-CoV-2 infection. TCRdb analysed the 5' RACE reads with MiXCR anew, one entry per CDR3 protein. The sample includes around 29,000 distinct CDR3 sequences, 5.7% of them seen just once. Sample: whole blood. These receptors all come from an adult who was a healthcare worker with PCR-confirmed SARS-CoV-2 infection or an uninfected control (not recorded which).

This clonotype has only a few counts. The CDR3 coding sequence is TGTGCCAGTAGTTGGGCCAGGGGGCTGGATGGCTACACCTTC. It yields the protein CASSWARGLDGYTF. The chain employs TRBV19 and TRBJ1-2; TRBD1 agrees at 8 bases. The CDR3 extends over 14 amino acids. Losses at the gene ends were 5 bases for V and 6 bases for J; bases not matched to a gene: 8. From germline, CDR1 is LNHDA and CDR2 SQIVND (reference sequence).

This clonotype has a count of ten or more. This chain joins TRBV12-3 or TRBV12-4 and TRBJ2-5; D gene uncertain. This CDR3 is built from 13 residues. Between the trimmed V and J ends, which lost 8 bases and 1 base, there was a span of 11 bases. CDR3 bases: TGTGCCAGCCGGCGACGTCTCCAAGAGACCCAGTACTTC. It translates to CASRRRLQETQYF.

This clonotype was seen repeatedly, ten times or more. This chain links TRBV5-1 with TRBJ1-1; TRBD1 might be the D (5 bases). CDR3 length: 16 residues. V gave up 4 bases and J gave up 1 base, with 17 bases separating them. The V gene's germline CDR1 is SGHRS and CDR2 YFSETQ. For the CDR3, the DNA is TGCGCCAGCAGCCCCCTAGGCGGGGGTCGGAACACTGAAGCTTTCTTT. This gives the protein CASSPLGGGRNTEAFF.

There are many counts of this clonotype. The chain has TRBV20-1 and TRBJ1-6, with D possibly being TRBD1 (6 bases). The germline CDR1 and CDR2 sequences are DFQATT and SNEGSKA (reference sequence). V was shortened by 3 bases and J by 9 bases, with 12 bases between the two germline ends. CDR3 length: 13 amino acids. The CDR3 here is CSARREGGSPLHF. CDR3 in DNA: TGCAGTGCTAGGAGAGAAGGGGGTTCACCCCTCCACTTT.

This clonotype has just a few counts. V gene TRBV28 combines with J gene TRBJ2-7; D gene unclear. V was cut by 5 bases and J by 3 bases, with 8 bases left in between. Germline lookup yields CDR1 MDHEN and CDR2 SYDVKM. The CDR3 extends over 12 amino acids. The CDR3 coding sequence is TGTGCCAGCAGTACCAGGCGCTACGAGCAGTACTTC. It encodes CASSTRRYEQYF.

The chain carries TRBV20-1 and TRBJ2-5; 7 nucleotides match TRBD1. V dropped 5 bases and J dropped 1; count of bases not matched to a gene: 10. CDR3 size: 15 residues. Germline values: CDR1 DFQATT, CDR2 SNEGSKA (reference sequence). The CDR3 sequence: CSAVRPGQPQETQYF. The CDR3 nucleotides are TGCAGTGCTGTTCGACCGGGACAGCCCCAAGAGACCCAGTACTTC.

This clonotype was observed a few times. The chain links TRBV2 to TRBJ2-2; TRBD2 matches at 12 bases. Germline trimming cut 7 bases from V and 4 bases from J; bases unmatched to any gene: 4. The CDR3 totals 15 residues. Germline V gene lookup returns CDR1 SNHLY and CDR2 FYNNEI. The CDR3: CASKGLAGATGELFF. The CDR3 coding sequence is TGTGCCAGCAAGGGACTAGCGGGTGCCACCGGGGAGCTGTTTTTT.

This clonotype has a handful of counts. The chain links TRBV20-1 to TRBJ1-1; D is undetermined. The CDR3 has 14 amino acids. Trimming took 0 bases from V and 3 from J, leaving 11 bases between them. CDR1 is DFQATT and CDR2 is SNEGSKA in the germline V gene (reference sequence). The CDR3, as DNA: TGCAGTGCTAGAGATTGGCGAAAGGACACTGAAGCTTTCTTT. Translated, it gives CSARDWRKDTEAFF.

This clonotype was counted at least ten times. The V call is TRBV28, the J call TRBJ2-3, with D possibly matching TRBD1 (5 bases). The germline gives CDR1 MDHEN, CDR2 SYDVKM. Trimming stripped 3 bases from V and 4 bases from J, with 20 bases between. The length of the CDR3 is 17 residues. CDR3 residues: CASSFVFRIGAPDTQYF. The DNA for the CDR3 is TGTGCCAGCAGTTTTGTTTTTCGCATAGGGGCCCCAGATACGCAGTATTTT.

This clonotype was counted only a few times. V gene TRBV7-9 combines with J gene TRBJ1-2; D ambiguous. With 1 base removed from V and 3 bases from J, the gap between germline ends came to 9 bases. This CDR3 is built from 14 residues. CDR1 and CDR2 (germline): SEHNR, FQNEAQ (reference sequence). The CDR3 spells CASSLGTPHYGYTF. In DNA form, the CDR3 reads TGTGCCAGCAGCTTAGGGACGCCGCACTATGGCTACACCTTC.

In its sample, this clonotype was seen many times. The V and J genes are TRBV20-1 and TRBJ2-7; D unclear. The V end lost 5 bases, the J end lost 0 bases, and 8 bases lay between the germline ends. CDR1 DFQATT and CDR2 SNEGSKA come from the germline V gene (reference sequence). This CDR3 is 12 amino acids long. As DNA, the CDR3 is TGCAGTGCTCACGACTCCTCCTACGAGCAGTACTTC. Encoded protein: CSAHDSSYEQYF.

In its sample, this clonotype ranks as large (0.1 to 1%). This chain joins TRBV29-1 and TRBJ2-7, with 9 positions matching TRBD1. V shed 7 bases, J shed 6 bases, and the junction held 10 bases outside the gene matches. CDR1 is SQVTM and CDR2 is ANQGSEA in the germline V gene. The CDR3 has 13 residues. CDR3 nucleotides: TGCAGCGGGGGGGACAGGGTATCTGCCGAGCAGTACTTC. It codes for CSGGDRVSAEQYF.

This clonotype was seen many times. The chain couples TRBV7-9 to TRBJ2-3, with D perhaps TRBD2 (5 bases). CDR1 and CDR2 from the germline V gene are SEHNR and FQNEAQ (reference sequence). This CDR3 is 15 amino acids long. Trimming took off 7 bases at V and 1 base at J, with 15 bases between the two ends. CDR3 DNA: TGTGCCAGCACCGCCCCGGCAGCGGGCACAGATACGCAGTATTTT. This translates into CASTAPAAGTDTQYF.

This clonotype came up many times. The gene calls are TRBV4-2 and TRBJ2-7; 7 bases match TRBD2. The CDR3 is made up of 15 amino acids. Germline V gene data show CDR1 as LGHNA and CDR2 as YNFKEQ. V shed 4 bases and J 3 bases; nucleotides not matched to a gene: 9. DNA of the CDR3: TGTGCCAGCAGCCTTACCGGGAGGCCCCGCTACGAGCAGTACTTC. This translates into CASSLTGRPRYEQYF.

This clonotype was counted ten times or more. The CDR3 DNA follows: TGCAGTGCTAGTGTCCCTGGGGCCAACGTCCTGACTTTC. It specifies CSASVPGANVLTF. V usage is TRBV20-1 and J usage is TRBJ2-6, with D hard to call. Trimming removed 3 bases at V and 2 bases at J, with 5 bases between. Germline V gene data show CDR1 as DFQATT and CDR2 as SNEGSKA (reference sequence). The CDR3 contains 13 residues.